Below, one TCR beta chain is given with its context. This clone was seen just once. Which antigen it targets is not known. Qualities for individual bases were not recorded, and no much larger clone is one base off. The data stem from a study of control samples from healthy donors and cancer patients (dated by TCRdb to 2018 to 2021). Germline trimming: 1 base from V, 1 base from J; junction bases outside gene matches: 4. Measured from the cysteine to the phenylalanine, the CDR3 is 16 residues long. Only the CDR3 DNA is retained, 48 bases long and in frame from the first base. The germline V gene specifies SGHDT as CDR1 and YYEEEE as CDR2. The library came from the immunoSEQ multiplex PCR assay. In its TCRdb copy, this immuneACCESS table keeps in-frame sequences only and misses some clones. Where compared with another copy, unresolved V genes explain less than half of these, and the others have no known cause. The sample contains approximately 170,000 clones, around 90% of them found a single time. Approximately 0.7% of the sample is held by the ten biggest clonotypes.

The sequencing sample was made of blood. The receptor chain draws on TRBV5-6 and TRBJ2-2; TRBD2 fits 7 bases in the junction. This receptor was taken from a woman in her twenties or thirties in good health. The nucleotides are TGTGCCAGCAGCTTGTACGCGGGAGTGAACACCGGGGAGCTGTTTTTT. It codes for CASSLYAGVNTGELFF. Joined to the reference TRBV5-6 and TRBJ2-2 proteins, this CDR3 gives the full variable domain: DAGVTQSPTHLIKTRGQQVTLRCSPKSGHDTVSWYQQALGQGPQFIFQYYEEEERQRGNFPDRFSGHQFPNYSSELNVNALLLGDSALYLCASSLYAGVNTGELFFGEGSRLTVL.